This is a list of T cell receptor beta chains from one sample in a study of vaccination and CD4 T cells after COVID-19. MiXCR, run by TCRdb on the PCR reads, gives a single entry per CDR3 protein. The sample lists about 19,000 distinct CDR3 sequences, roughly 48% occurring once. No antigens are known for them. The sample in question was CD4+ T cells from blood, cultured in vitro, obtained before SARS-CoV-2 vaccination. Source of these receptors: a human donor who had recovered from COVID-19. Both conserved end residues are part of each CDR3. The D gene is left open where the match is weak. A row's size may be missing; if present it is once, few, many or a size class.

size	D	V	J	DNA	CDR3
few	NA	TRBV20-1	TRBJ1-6	TGCAGTGCTAGTTGGAGGGGACCCGATTCACCCCTCCACTTT	CSASWRGPDSPLHF
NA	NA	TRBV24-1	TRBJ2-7	TGTGCCACCAGTGATTCCCAGGGTGCCTACGAGCAGTACTTC	CATSDSQGAYEQYF
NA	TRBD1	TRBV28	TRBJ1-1	TGTGCCAGCAGTGTAGGGACAGGATCTACTGAAGCTTTCTTT	CASSVGTGSTEAFF
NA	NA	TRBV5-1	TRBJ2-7	TGCGCCAGCAGCCCCGGCGGGTCTTGGGAGCAGTACTTC	CASSPGGSWEQYF
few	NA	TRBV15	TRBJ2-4	TGTGCCACCAGCAGCGGTTTAAACATTCAGTACTTC	CATSSGLNIQYF
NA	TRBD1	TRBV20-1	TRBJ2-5	TGCAGTGCTTCCCCGGGACAGGGTGGGGAGACCCAGTACTTC	CSASPGQGGETQYF
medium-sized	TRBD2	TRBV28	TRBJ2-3	TGTGCCAGCAGCCTCCAAGCGGGAAGCACAGATACGCAGTATTTT	CASSLQAGSTDTQYF
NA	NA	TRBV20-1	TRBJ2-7	TGCAGTGCTAGGTACAGCGGTCGGAGGGAGCAGTACTTC	CSARYSGRREQYF
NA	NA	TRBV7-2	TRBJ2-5	TGTGCCAGCAGCTTATTGGGTAGCGGAGGGACGGAGACCCAGTACTTC	CASSLLGSGGTETQYF
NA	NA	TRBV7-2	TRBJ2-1	TGTGCCAGCAGCTTAGTGTCTAGCGCGAATGAGCAGTTCTTC	CASSLVSSANEQFF
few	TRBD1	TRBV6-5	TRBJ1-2	TGTGCCAGCAGTTACTTACTCCGGGACAGGGAGGGCTACACCTTC	CASSYLLRDREGYTF
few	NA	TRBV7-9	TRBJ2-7	TGTGCCAGCAGCTTTGGCCGATTCTACGAGCAGTACTTC	CASSFGRFYEQYF
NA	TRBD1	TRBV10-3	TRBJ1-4	TGTGCCATCAGGTCACAGGGGGCTAATGAAAAACTGTTTTTT	CAIRSQGANEKLFF
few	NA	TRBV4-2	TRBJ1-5	TGTGCCAGCAGCCAAGAGAGGGGATCAGCCCAGCATTTT	CASSQERGSAQHF
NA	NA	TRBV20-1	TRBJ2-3	TGCAGTGCTAGAGCCCCGTCTTTTAGCACAGATACGCAGTATTTT	CSARAPSFSTDTQYF
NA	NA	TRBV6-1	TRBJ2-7	TGTGCCAGCATGGAGACGACTTTTTACGAGCAGTACTTC	CASMETTFYEQYF
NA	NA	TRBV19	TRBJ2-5	TGTGCCAGTAGTTTCAAAAGGCAAGGCGTAGAAGAGACCCAGTACTTC	CASSFKRQGVEETQYF
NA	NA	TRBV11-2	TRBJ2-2	TGTGCCAGCAGCTTAAACCGGGACACTATCACCGGGGAGCTGTTTTTT	CASSLNRDTITGELFF
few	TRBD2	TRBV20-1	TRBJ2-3	TGCAGTGCCCCTAGGGCGGGAGGGAGCACAGATACGCAGTATTTT	CSAPRAGGSTDTQYF
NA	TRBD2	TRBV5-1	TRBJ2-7	TGCGCCAGCAGCTTGGGCAATCCTAGCGGGAGCTCCTACGAGCAGTACTTC	CASSLGNPSGSSYEQYF
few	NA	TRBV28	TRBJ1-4	TGTGCCAGGTACGACGCAACTAATGAAAAACTGTTTTTT	CARYDATNEKLFF
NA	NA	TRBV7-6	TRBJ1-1	TGTGCCAGCAGCTTACACAACCGGGAAATGAACACTGAAGCTTTCTTT	CASSLHNREMNTEAFF
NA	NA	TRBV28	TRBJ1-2	TGTGCCAGCAGTGGAAGCGGAGAAACCTACTATGGCTACACCTTC	CASSGSGETYYGYTF
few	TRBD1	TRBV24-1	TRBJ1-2	TGTGCCACCAGTGATACAGGGGCGCGGGGCTATGGCTACACCTTC	CATSDTGARGYGYTF
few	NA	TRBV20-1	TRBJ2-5	TGCAGTGCGGCCATCGAGATATTAGAGACCCAGTACTTC	CSAAIEILETQYF
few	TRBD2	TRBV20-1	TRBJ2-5	TGCAGTGCTAGAACGACTAGCGGAGAAGAGACCCAGTACTTC	CSARTTSGEETQYF